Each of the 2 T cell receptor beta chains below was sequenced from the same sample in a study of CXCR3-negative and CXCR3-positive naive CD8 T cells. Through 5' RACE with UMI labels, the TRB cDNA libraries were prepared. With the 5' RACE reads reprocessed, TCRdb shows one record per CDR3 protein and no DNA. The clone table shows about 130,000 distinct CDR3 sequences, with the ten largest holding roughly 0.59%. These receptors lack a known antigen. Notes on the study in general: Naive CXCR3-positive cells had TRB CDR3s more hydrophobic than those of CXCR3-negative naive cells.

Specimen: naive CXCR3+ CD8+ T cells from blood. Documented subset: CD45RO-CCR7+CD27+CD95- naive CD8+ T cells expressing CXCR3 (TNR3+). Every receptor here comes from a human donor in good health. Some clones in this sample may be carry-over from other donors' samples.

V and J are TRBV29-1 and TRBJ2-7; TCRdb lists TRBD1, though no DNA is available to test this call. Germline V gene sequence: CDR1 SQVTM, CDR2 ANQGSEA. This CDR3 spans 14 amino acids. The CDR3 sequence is CSVEDDHRAYEQYF.

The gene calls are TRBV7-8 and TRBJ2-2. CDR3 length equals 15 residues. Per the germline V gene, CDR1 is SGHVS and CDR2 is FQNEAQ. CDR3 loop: CASSLMTANTGELFF.